What follows is one TCR beta chain and its context. Its specificity is not known. PRAID combined immunodeficiency and autoinflammation. Trimming removed 4 bases from V and 0 bases from J, with 16 bases in between. The CDR3 covers 17 residues. Germline loops: CDR1 MNHNS, CDR2 SASEGT. This entry comes from a study of stem cell transplantation in POMP-related autoinflammatory disease. Turning to the study itself: Impaired MHC class I-dependent CD8+ differentiation was hypothesized from defective thymoproteasomes. After transplant, neutrophils and platelets showed 100% graft donor chimerism through one year. General observations from the study: Fewer unique TRB V-J gene pairings were identified in patients with PRAID.

TCRdb's copy holds only in-frame clones and misses some; the assay was immunoSEQ multiplex PCR. The top ten clones hold 2% to 3% of a sample with over 2,000 clones, roughly 91% of them seen once. The chain joins TRBV6-1 to TRBJ1-5; no definite D call. The sample consisted of Tregs from PBMCs, taken after stem cell transplantation. The TCR comes from a human patient with POMP-related autoinflammation and immune dysregulation (PRAID). The graft donor may have given rise to some T cells. DNA for the CDR3: TGTGCCAGCAGTGGCCCCGGACGCTTTAATAGCAATCAGCCCCAGCATTTT. Protein sequence: CASSGPGRFNSNQPQHF.